The 8 T cell receptor beta chains reported below all come from one sample, sequenced in a study of technical replicates of blood from a few donors. Profiled with immunoSEQ multiplex PCR; TCRdb holds only in-frame clones, not every one. The table has about 84,000 clones, around 97% seen once. Specimen: T cells isolated from PBMCs. The source is a human donor in good health.

V usage is TRBV10-1 and J usage is TRBJ2-7; 7 nucleotides align to TRBD1. In germline, CDR1 is WNHNN, CDR2 SYGVQD (reference sequence). The CDR3 is 13 residues long. V trimming: 8 bases; J trimming: 7 bases; junction bases outside the gene matches: 11. The CDR3 sequence: CASGGQSYREQYF. The CDR3 DNA is TGCGCCAGCGGGGGACAGAGCTACCGGGAGCAGTACTTC.

The chain couples TRBV7-9 to TRBJ1-5; TRBD1 matches at 7 bases. J was trimmed by 0 bases and V by 1 base; bases with no gene match: 6. The CDR3 extends over 17 amino acids. From germline, CDR1 is SEHNR and CDR2 FQNEAQ (reference sequence). The CDR3 region is CASSLGEQGNSNQPQHF. CDR3 DNA: TGTGCCAGCAGCTTAGGGGAACAGGGGAATAGCAATCAGCCCCAGCATTTT. Full variable domain (remainder filled in from reference TRBV7-9 and TRBJ1-5): DTGVSQNPRHKITKRGQNVTFRCDPISEHNRLYWYRQTLGQGPEFLTYFQNEAQLEKSRLLSDRFSAERPKGSFSTLEIQRTEQGDSAMYLCASSLGEQGNSNQPQHFGDGTRLSIL.

The CDR3 here is CASTSDRGSEPQHF. CDR3 nucleotides: TGTGCCAGTACATCAGACAGGGGGTCGGAGCCCCAGCATTTT. This rearrangement joins TRBV19 to TRBJ1-5, with TRBD1 matching over 9 bases. There are 14 residues in the CDR3. Trimming cost V 7 bases and J 8 bases; bases outside gene matches: 9. Germline V CDR1 and CDR2: LNHDA, SQIVND (reference sequence).

This chain uses TRBV11-2 with TRBJ2-7, with 9 bases fitting TRBD2. This CDR3 region has 15 residues. CDR1 is SGHAT and CDR2 is FQNNGV in the germline V gene. Germline trimming cut 5 bases from V and 2 bases from J; bases unmatched to any gene: 7. CDR3 sequence (DNA): TGTGCCAGCAGCAGAATACGGACTAGCGCCTACGAGCAGTACTTC. It encodes CASSRIRTSAYEQYF.

The rearrangement uses TRBV5-1 and TRBJ2-5; TRBD1 agrees at 7 bases. There are 14 residues in the CDR3. In germline, CDR1 is SGHRS, CDR2 YFSETQ. V shed 5 bases and J 1 base; nucleotides not matched to a gene: 5. In nucleotides, the CDR3 is TGCGCCAGCAGTTCGACAGGGTCCCAAGAGACCCAGTACTTC. This codes for CASSSTGSQETQYF. Based on the CDR3 plus reference TRBV5-1 and TRBJ2-5, the full variable domain is KAGVTQTPRYLIKTRGQQVTLSCSPISGHRSVSWYQQTPGQGLQFLFEYFSETQRNKGNFPGRFSGRQFSNSRSEMNVSTLELGDSALYLCASSSTGSQETQYFGPGTRLLVL.

The gene calls are TRBV7-9 and TRBJ2-7; a weak D match, TRBD2 (5 bases). CDR3 size: 16 residues. The germline V gene has CDR1 SEHNR and CDR2 FQNEAQ (reference sequence). Trimming stripped 0 bases from V and 2 bases from J, with 14 bases between. CDR3 DNA sequence: TGTGCCAGCAGCTTAGCGTACGGGCGGGTAGCCTACGAGCAGTACTTC. This encodes CASSLAYGRVAYEQYF.

The V call is TRBV5-6, the J call TRBJ2-7, with TRBD1 matching 7 bases. With 2 bases clipped from V and 2 bases from J, the junction kept 7 bases outside the gene matches. CDR3 length equals 15 residues. Germline V gene lookup returns CDR1 SGHDT and CDR2 YYEEEE. This chain's CDR3 is CASSFPGTAAYEQYF. The CDR3 DNA sequence: TGTGCCAGCAGCTTCCCCGGGACAGCCGCCTACGAGCAGTACTTC. Looking up the rest from reference TRBV5-6 and TRBJ2-7 gives the full variable domain: DAGVTQSPTHLIKTRGQQVTLRCSPKSGHDTVSWYQQALGQGPQFIFQYYEEEERQRGNFPDRFSGHQFPNYSSELNVNALLLGDSALYLCASSFPGTAAYEQYFGPGTRLTVT.

The gene calls are TRBV7-8 and TRBJ1-5, with D maybe TRBD1 (6 bases). CDR3 size: 16 residues. The V gene lost 4 bases and the J gene lost 7 bases, with 20 bases spanning the gap. Per germline, CDR1 SGHVS and CDR2 FQNEAQ. The CDR3 DNA reads TGTGCCAGCAGCTCCACCCGGTGGGACAAGGGCCAGCCCCAGCATTTT. It translates to CASSSTRWDKGQPQHF. The variable domain in full, with the rest retrieved from reference TRBV7-8 and TRBJ1-5, is GAGVSQSPRYKVAKRGQDVALRCDPISGHVSLFWYQQALGQGPEFLTYFQNEAQLDKSGLPSDRFFAERPEGSVSTLKIQRTQQEDSAVYLCASSSTRWDKGQPQHFGDGTRLSIL.